This T cell receptor beta chain was recovered during a study of T cell responses to AZD1222 COVID-19 vaccine. Using immunoSEQ multiplex PCR, the repertoire was profiled, and TCRdb retains in-frame clones only, with some absent. This sample carries about 130,000 clones, 85% to 90% of them seen once, and the ten largest clones take just under 4.5%. Comment on this clone: The antigen remains undetermined.

The germline CDR1 and CDR2 sequences are MNHNY and SVGAGI (reference sequence). The CDR3 runs to 15 residues. Trimming removed 2 bases from V and 5 bases from J, with 14 bases in between. Regarding the study as a whole: Donors were chiefly white British, with a greater number of females, and clonal diversity was perhaps underestimated. Baseline seropositives among AZD1222 recipients totaled only 6 or 7.

This TCR was sampled from an adult who received the AZD1222 COVID-19 vaccine. The chain couples TRBV6-6 to TRBJ2-3; D may match TRBD1 or TRBD2 (5 bases each). This sample comprised peripheral blood, obtained 28 days after the second AZD1222 dose. CDR3 loop: CASSYPRGMGDTQYF. In DNA, the CDR3 is TGTGCCAGCAGTTACCCGAGGGGAATGGGAGATACGCAGTATTTT.